This TCR beta chain was identified in a study of blood T cell repertoires in COVID-19. About the study: Whether acute or convalescent, the COVID-19 samples came from the United States, Italy and Spain. T cells, B-cell-depleted T cells, or PBMCs provided the cDNA or gDNA that served as material.

Seattle cases were enrolled at active infection and followed longitudinally. As handled by the study authors: How many nucleated cells were present was estimated from reference gene primer amplification. Clones were read by immunoSEQ multiplex PCR, and TCRdb kept only the in-frame ones, dropping some. V and J calls and clone size follow that table, whereas D and trimming were derived from the DNA. The sample has a few hundred thousand clones, roughly 84% seen once. Germline V gives CDR1 GTSNPN, CDR2 SVGIG (reference sequence). The CDR3 is made up of 16 amino acids. V shed 1 base and J shed 1 base, with 13 bases lying between them.

This receptor was taken from a human donor with COVID-19, enrolled during active disease. The donor label of this sample is uncertain. The source material was peripheral blood. V gene TRBV30 combines with J gene TRBJ2-2, with D possibly TRBD2 on 5 matching bases. The CDR3 spells CAWSAERLMNTGELFF. The CDR3 region has the DNA TGTGCCTGGAGTGCAGAGCGGTTAATGAACACCGGGGAGCTGTTTTTT.